This entry concerns a single T cell receptor (beta chain). Its antigen is undetermined. The source of the sample is a study of T cell responses to AZD1222 COVID-19 vaccine. At the level of the study: The analysis combined second doses at about 4 or about 12 weeks.

V lost 6 bases to trimming and J lost 6 bases, with 12 bases between them. Looked up from germline, CDR1 is MNHEY and CDR2 is SVGAGI. This CDR3 has 12 amino acids. Only in-frame clones appear in the TCRdb table, and some are missing; sequencing was by immunoSEQ multiplex PCR. Of tens of thousands of clones in the sample, over 85% were seen once. Notes on the study in general: Following two doses of AZD1222, Spike-specific TCR breadth and depth rose. Vaccine-related CD4 TCRs covered spike, predominating at 160-218 and 743-854.

This sequence joins TRBV6-5 and TRBJ2-7; TRBD1 is a possible D gene (6 bases). The origin of this receptor is an adult in good health. The material sequenced was peripheral blood, taken on day 0 of AZD1222 vaccination. CDR3 in amino acids: CASRSTGSEQYF. The CDR3, as DNA: TGTGCCAGCAGGTCCACAGGGAGCGAGCAGTACTTC.